These 22 T cell receptor beta chains were sequenced from one sample in a study of cytomegalovirus exposure and HLA in healthy donors. PCR employed 60 Vbeta and 13 Jbeta primers. Assay used: immunoSEQ multiplex PCR; TCRdb lists only in-frame clones, some missing. Among about 220,000 clones listed, less than 85% were seen once. Sample: PBMCs. These receptors were obtained from a man aged 18 to 30 in good health and CMV-seronegative.

The chain couples TRBV5-1 to TRBJ2-5; D call uncertain. In germline, CDR1 is SGHRS, CDR2 YFSETQ. The V end lost 4 bases, the J end lost 5 bases, and 15 bases lay between the germline ends. The CDR3 is 14 amino acids. DNA for the CDR3: TGCGCCAGCAGCCCCTCCTTAGTCTTGGAGACCCAGTACTTC. It codes for CASSPSLVLETQYF.

Written as DNA, the CDR3 is TGTGCCAGCAGCTTAACGTTTAGACTAGTTACCGGCGGTGAGCAGTTCTTC. Its translation: CASSLTFRLVTGGEQFF. The rearrangement joins TRBV7-2 to TRBJ2-1, with D tentatively TRBD2 (6 bases). This CDR3 spans 17 amino acids. Trimming took 2 bases from V and 9 from J, leaving 23 bases between them. CDR1 is SGHTA and CDR2 is FQGNSA in the germline V gene.

This clone was detected only once. This chain links TRBV7-9 with TRBJ2-6; 8 bases agree with TRBD1. This CDR3 is 17 amino acids long. CDR1 is SEHNR and CDR2 is FQNEAQ in the germline V gene (reference sequence). Trimming removed 3 bases from V and 0 bases from J; junction bases left unmatched: 4. CDR3 sequence: CASSFDRGPSGANVLTF. The CDR3, as DNA: TGTGCCAGCAGCTTTGACAGGGGACCCTCTGGGGCCAACGTCCTGACTTTC.

The gene calls are TRBV28 and TRBJ2-7; D may be TRBD2 (6 bases). This CDR3 contains 14 residues. Trimming pared 3 bases from V and 6 bases from J, leaving 15 bases between. From germline, CDR1 is MDHEN and CDR2 SYDVKM. The CDR3 sequence is CASSLFGSESEQYF. CDR3 DNA: TGTGCCAGCAGTTTGTTCGGGAGCGAGAGCGAGCAGTACTTC.

V gene TRBV18 combines with J gene TRBJ1-1; D possibly corresponds to TRBD1 (5 bases). The length of the CDR3 is 14 residues. Trimming took 2 bases from V and 2 from J, leaving 9 bases between them. CDR1 and CDR2 (germline): KGHSH, LQKENI. CDR3 nucleotides: TGTGCCAGCTCACCATTAACAGGTAACACTGAAGCTTTCTTT. This codes for CASSPLTGNTEAFF. The full variable domain, in which reference TRBV18 and TRBJ1-1 provide the parts outside the CDR3, is NAGVMQNPRHLVRRRGQEARLRCSPMKGHSHVYWYRQLPEEGLKFMVYLQKENIIDESGMPKERFSAEFPKEGPSILRIQQVVRGDSAAYFCASSPLTGNTEAFFGQGTRLTVV.

This rearrangement joins TRBV5-1 to TRBJ1-1, with 7 nucleotides matching TRBD1. CDR3 length: 14 residues. The germline V gene encodes CDR1 SGHRS and CDR2 YFSETQ. With 4 bases clipped from V and 3 bases from J, the junction kept 6 bases outside the gene matches. The CDR3 nucleotides are TGCGCCAGCAGCCTAAGACAGGGCGACACTGAAGCTTTCTTT. It specifies CASSLRQGDTEAFF. The full variable domain, in which reference TRBV5-1 and TRBJ1-1 provide the parts outside the CDR3, is KAGVTQTPRYLIKTRGQQVTLSCSPISGHRSVSWYQQTPGQGLQFLFEYFSETQRNKGNFPGRFSGRQFSNSRSEMNVSTLELGDSALYLCASSLRQGDTEAFFGQGTRLTVV.

This clone was observed a handful of times. This chain connects TRBV4-1 to TRBJ1-1; the D gene is possibly TRBD1 (6 bases). CDR1 and CDR2 from the germline V gene are MGHRA and YSYEKL. This CDR3 has 14 amino acids. Trimming pared 5 bases from V and 4 bases from J, leaving 14 bases between. The CDR3 DNA reads TGCGCCAGCAGCAACAGGGTACAGGGCACTGAAGCTTTCTTT. It yields the protein CASSNRVQGTEAFF.

This clone was counted between two and nine times. The chain uses TRBV5-1 and TRBJ2-1, with 14 bases identical to TRBD2. Trimming removed 4 bases from V and 9 bases from J; junction bases left unmatched: 3. The CDR3 covers 14 residues. In germline, CDR1 is SGHRS, CDR2 YFSETQ. In nucleotides, the CDR3 is TGCGCCAGCAGCCCCGGACTAGCGGGAGGTGAGCAGTTCTTC. Its protein product is CASSPGLAGGEQFF. The full variable domain, its missing parts supplied by reference TRBV5-1 and TRBJ2-1, is KAGVTQTPRYLIKTRGQQVTLSCSPISGHRSVSWYQQTPGQGLQFLFEYFSETQRNKGNFPGRFSGRQFSNSRSEMNVSTLELGDSALYLCASSPGLAGGEQFFGPGTRLTVL.

This chain joins TRBV2 and TRBJ2-3, with D possibly TRBD1 on 6 matching bases. V lost 5 bases, J lost 0 bases, and 18 bases lay in between. This CDR3 has 17 amino acids. Germline loops: CDR1 SNHLY, CDR2 FYNNEI. The chain's CDR3 is CASSPDSKIPSTDTQYF. CDR3 DNA: TGTGCCAGCAGTCCGGACAGTAAGATCCCTAGCACAGATACGCAGTATTTT.

The CDR3 DNA follows: TGTGCCAGCAGCGTAGTTGAGGGAGGGAGCACAGATACGCAGTATTTT. Translation: CASSVVEGGSTDTQYF. The chain carries TRBV9 and TRBJ2-3; 7 nucleotides match TRBD2. Germline CDR1 reads SGDLS; CDR2 reads YYNGEE. This CDR3 contains 16 residues. Trimming removed 0 bases from V and 0 bases from J; junction bases left unmatched: 4.

In its sample, this clone was seen once. J is TRBJ2-7 and V is TRBV28; TRBD1 matches 9 bases. This CDR3 has 14 residues. The V gene end was trimmed by 2 bases and the J gene end by 12 bases; junction bases not matched to a gene: 11. Germline V gene data show CDR1 as MDHEN and CDR2 as SYDVKM. DNA for the CDR3: TGTGCCAGCAGTTTAACAGGGACAGGGCCCCCCAGGTACTTC. Its translation: CASSLTGTGPPRYF.

The chain recombines TRBV7-8 with TRBJ1-4; 7 bases fit TRBD1. Germline V CDR1 and CDR2: SGHVS, FQNEAQ. V shed 3 bases and J 6 bases; nucleotides not matched to a gene: 4. The CDR3 totals 14 residues. CDR3 sequence (DNA): TGTGCCAGCAGCTTGACAGGGACAGATGAAAAACTGTTTTTT. Protein product: CASSLTGTDEKLFF.

This chain joins TRBV6-1 and TRBJ1-4; no reliable D call. Germline assignment: CDR1 MNHNS and CDR2 SASEGT. This CDR3 comprises 14 residues. V gave up 6 bases and J gave up 8 bases, with 16 bases separating them. CDR3 coding DNA: TGTGCCAGCAGCGGAGGCTTCTCGGGGGAAAAACTGTTTTTT. It specifies CASSGGFSGEKLFF.

The chain combines TRBV11-3 with TRBJ2-5; the D is unclear. CDR3 length: 12 residues. V lost 1 base to trimming and J lost 7 bases, with 7 bases between them. Germline CDR1 reads SGHNT; CDR2 reads YENEEA. CDR3 protein: CASSLATGTQYF. In DNA, the CDR3 is TGTGCCAGCAGCTTAGCCACGGGGACCCAGTACTTC.

DNA for the CDR3: TGTGCCAGCAGTTTTTCAGATAACTATGGCTACACCTTC. It encodes CASSFSDNYGYTF. The J gene is TRBJ1-2, the V gene TRBV28; D remains ambiguous. V was clipped by 3 bases and J by 1 base, with 6 bases between them. The CDR3 length is 13 residues. Germline V lookup: CDR1 MDHEN, CDR2 SYDVKM.

The J gene is TRBJ1-1, the V gene TRBV29-1; D uncertain. The CDR3 totals 13 residues. V lost 5 bases, J lost 1 base, and 11 bases lay in between. Germline V gene sequence: CDR1 SQVTM, CDR2 ANQGSEA. CDR3 coding DNA: TGCAGCGTTATCAGTCCAGAGAACACTGAAGCTTTCTTT. It translates to CSVISPENTEAFF. The entire variable domain, with the rest obtained from reference TRBV29-1 and TRBJ1-1, is as follows: SAVISQKPSRDICQRGTSLTIQCQVDSQVTMMFWYRQQPGQSLTLIATANQGSEATYESGFVIDKFPISRPNLTFSTLTVSNMSPEDSSIYLCSVISPENTEAFFGQGTRLTVV.

The chain employs TRBV6-1 and TRBJ1-5, with TRBD1 matching over 8 bases. V was clipped by 6 bases and J by 6 bases; unmatched bases: 7. Germline-derived CDR1 and CDR2 are MNHNS and SASEGT. The CDR3 runs to 14 residues. CDR3 protein: CASSTDRAGQPQHF. Here the CDR3 DNA reads TGTGCCAGCAGCACGGACAGGGCCGGTCAGCCCCAGCATTTT.

The chain's CDR3 is CAISESIRSQDSQYF. The CDR3 region has the DNA TGTGCCATCAGTGAGTCGATTCGGAGCCAAGATTCCCAGTACTTC. V and J are TRBV10-3 and TRBJ2-5; D is unresolved. Germline-derived CDR1 and CDR2 are ENHRY and SYGVKD. This CDR3 contains 15 residues. V was clipped by 0 bases and J by 9 bases, with 17 bases between them.

V is TRBV5-4 and J is TRBJ2-7; weak D call: TRBD1 (5 bases). Trimming took 1 base from V and 0 from J, leaving 8 bases between them. Germline assignment: CDR1 SGHNT and CDR2 YYREEE (reference sequence). The CDR3 length is 14 residues. The DNA of the CDR3 is TGTGCCAGCAGCTTGTGGGGCAGCTCCTACGAGCAGTACTTC. Its protein is CASSLWGSSYEQYF.

The CDR3: CASSLAGKSYEQYF. As DNA, the CDR3 is TGTGCCAGCAGCTTAGCAGGAAAATCCTACGAGCAGTACTTC. The chain is built from TRBV11-2 and TRBJ2-7; D is unresolved. V lost 1 base and J lost 1, with 8 bases in between. The CDR3 is 14 amino acids. Germline V gene lookup returns CDR1 SGHAT and CDR2 FQNNGV.

The chain combines TRBV5-1 with TRBJ2-3; 7 bases map to TRBD2. Unmatched junction bases numbered 0, after V lost 3 bases and J lost 5 bases. CDR3 length equals 12 residues. Germline V gene lookup returns CDR1 SGHRS and CDR2 YFSETQ. The CDR3, as DNA: TGCGCCAGCAGCTCGGGGGGAGATACGCAGTATTTT. It encodes CASSSGGDTQYF.

V usage is TRBV5-1 and J usage is TRBJ2-7; TRBD1 aligns across 11 bases. The trim removed 2 bases at V and 0 bases at J, leaving 7 bases unmatched. The CDR3 contains 17 residues. The germline V gene encodes CDR1 SGHRS and CDR2 YFSETQ. The CDR3 DNA reads TGCGCCAGCAGCTTAGTTCAAGGGACAGGGGGCTCCTACGAGCAGTACTTC. Protein product: CASSLVQGTGGSYEQYF.